This T cell receptor (beta chain) was recovered during a study of T cells after yellow fever vaccination. The CDR3 spans 13 residues. The germline V and J ends were trimmed by 8 bases and 4 bases, with 13 bases remaining between them. TCRdb recomputed calls from the 5' RACE reads with MiXCR, one row per CDR3 protein. The table shows over 300,000 distinct CDR3 sequences, with 6.8% occurring only once. This clonotype was observed at least ten times. The clonotype originates from a man between 18 and 29 years old who received the YFV17D yellow fever vaccine. J is TRBJ2-3 and V is TRBV12-3 or TRBV12-4, with D possibly being TRBD2 (5 bases). This sample comprised PBMCs, obtained approximately 40 days after the first yellow fever vaccination. CDR3 DNA: TGTGCCAGCGCCAAGGGAGCTGCAGATACGCAGTATTTT. Encoded protein: CASAKGAADTQYF.